This T cell receptor beta chain was captured in a study of cytomegalovirus exposure and HLA in healthy donors. The overall study: Findings of an earlier analysis included about 120 million unique TCR beta sequences from some 190 million T cells.

Whole-study findings and limits: Overall, approximately 150 TCR beta chains were annotated as cytomegalovirus-associated. Reported findings show TCR beta sequences accurately forecast HLA-A and HLA-B alleles in most subjects. A later analysis linked around 17,000 TCR beta sequences to HLA alleles at 0.05 false discovery rate.

PCR primers comprised 60 Vbeta and 13 Jbeta primers. The repertoire was sequenced with immunoSEQ multiplex PCR; TCRdb's copy has only in-frame clones and lacks some. In all, the sample yields fewer than 60,000 clones. CDR1 is GTSNPN, CDR2 SVGIG, per germline (reference sequence). This CDR3 is built from 13 residues. V was trimmed by 1 base and J by 2 bases, leaving 6 bases between them. Turning to this clone: What it binds is unknown.

The J gene is TRBJ1-5, the V gene TRBV30; the D gene is possibly TRBD1 (5 bases). This clonotype was obtained from a woman aged 40 to 50 in good health and CMV-seronegative. Sequencing input: PBMCs. CDR3 bases: TGTGCCTGGAGTGGGGGCGGCAATCAGCCCCAGCATTTT. Its protein is CAWSGGGNQPQHF.